A selection of T cell receptor beta chains follows, all from one sample in a study of identical twins. TCRdb re-analysed the 5' RACE reads in MiXCR, keeping a single row per CDR3 protein. The sample yields roughly 490,000 distinct CDR3 sequences, about 13% seen once. The same sample was also used in a study of yellow fever vaccine responses in identical twins.

Sequences were obtained from CD4+ T cells sorted from blood. The receptors derive from a woman between 18 and 29 years old in good health. The CDR3 runs from the conserved cysteine through the conserved F or W. A D gene is named only where the DNA matches it firmly. Clone size, where shown, is once, few, many, or a class for clones that have expanded.

D	J	size	V	CDR3	DNA
TRBD1	TRBJ2-7	few	TRBV14	CASSQGSSARGLPYEQYF	TGTGCCAGCAGCCAAGGATCATCGGCCAGGGGGCTCCCCTACGAGCAGTACTTC
TRBD1	TRBJ2-3	few	TRBV6-2/TRBV6-3	CASSSQVYGQGGSTDTQYF	TGTGCCAGCAGTTCCCAAGTCTACGGACAGGGGGGTAGCACAGATACGCAGTATTTT
-	TRBJ2-7	-	TRBV14	CASAFRDEQYF	TGTGCCAGCGCTTTCCGCGACGAGCAGTACTTC
-	TRBJ2-6	many	TRBV25-1	CASAGSSGANVLTF	TGTGCCAGCGCAGGCTCCTCTGGGGCCAACGTCCTGACTTTC
-	TRBJ2-3	-	TRBV20-1	CSASTGTQSGTDTQYF	TGCAGTGCGTCTACCGGGACCCAATCTGGGACAGATACGCAGTATTTT
-	TRBJ2-4	-	TRBV12-3/TRBV12-4	CASSTRFEGHIQYF	TGTGCCAGCAGTACCCGTTTCGAGGGGCACATTCAGTACTTC
TRBD2	TRBJ2-5	-	TRBV29-1	CSVGLAVNRETQYF	TGCAGCGTTGGACTAGCGGTAAATAGGGAGACCCAGTACTTC
TRBD2	TRBJ2-3	-	TRBV5-1	CASSRGTSGGTDTQYF	TGCGCCAGCAGCCGAGGGACTAGCGGGGGCACAGATACGCAGTATTTT
TRBD2	TRBJ2-7	many	TRBV4-1	CASSQEGLAVYEQYF	TGCGCCAGCAGCCAAGAAGGACTAGCGGTTTACGAGCAGTACTTC
-	TRBJ2-7	few	TRBV27	CASSSSLGSVSYEQYF	TGTGCCAGCAGTTCCAGCTTGGGATCAGTCTCCTACGAGCAGTACTTC
-	TRBJ1-2	few	TRBV28	CASSFLQAGGYTF	TGTGCCAGCAGTTTTTTACAGGCGGGCGGCTACACCTTC
-	TRBJ1-1	few	TRBV30	CAWREPLRTEAFF	TGTGCCTGGAGGGAGCCACTGAGGACTGAAGCTTTCTTT
-	TRBJ2-5	many	TRBV24-1	CATSDPRGSGETQYF	TGTGCCACCAGTGATCCACGGGGATCCGGAGAGACCCAGTACTTC
TRBD2	TRBJ2-2	few	TRBV7-6	CASSLSGEDTGELFF	TGTGCCAGCAGCTTGAGCGGGGAGGACACCGGGGAGCTGTTTTTT
-	TRBJ2-7	-	TRBV6-1	CASSTGTSVHEQYF	TGTGCCAGCAGTACCGGGACAAGCGTCCACGAGCAGTACTTC
-	TRBJ1-2	many	TRBV29-1	CSVEESRRSGGYTF	TGCAGCGTTGAAGAATCCAGGCGCTCCGGTGGCTACACCTTC
-	TRBJ2-4	few	TRBV28	CASSSDGLKNIQYF	TGTGCCAGCAGTTCGGACGGACTCAAAAACATTCAGTACTTC
TRBD1	TRBJ1-6	few	TRBV7-9	CASSLQGDNSPLHF	TGTGCCAGCAGTTTGCAGGGGGATAATTCACCCCTCCACTTT
TRBD2	TRBJ2-2	-	TRBV11-1	CASRPTGTSGLPTGELYF	TGTGCCAGCAGACCAACCGGGACTAGCGGACTACCCACCGGGGAGCTGTATTTT
TRBD1	TRBJ1-2	few	TRBV5-1	CASSLFSGGYGYTF	TGCGCCAGCAGCTTGTTCTCAGGGGGGTATGGCTACACCTTC
-	TRBJ2-5	few	TRBV7-9	CASSSGTLGETQYF	TGTGCCAGCAGCTCCGGGACACTAGGGGAGACCCAGTACTTC
-	TRBJ2-2	few	TRBV18	CASSTTDTGELFF	TGTGCCAGCTCAACGACAGACACCGGGGAGCTGTTTTTT
-	TRBJ1-1	few	TRBV5-1	CASSLRRTAGEAFF	TGCGCCAGCAGCTTAAGAAGGACGGCCGGTGAAGCTTTCTTT
TRBD2	TRBJ2-5	-	TRBV12-3/TRBV12-4	CASTKAGGPETQYF	TGTGCCAGCACTAAAGCGGGAGGGCCGGAGACCCAGTACTTC
-	TRBJ2-1	many	TRBV12-3/TRBV12-4	CASSLDIFYNEQFF	TGTGCCAGCAGTTTGGACATATTCTACAATGAGCAGTTCTTC
-	TRBJ2-1	-	TRBV29-1	CSVEKGVVNEQFF	TGCAGCGTTGAAAAGGGCGTAGTTAATGAGCAGTTCTTC
-	TRBJ2-5	many	TRBV5-1	CASSRPQETQYF	TGCGCCAGCAGCCGCCCCCAAGAGACCCAGTACTTC
TRBD1	TRBJ1-1	many	TRBV12-3/TRBV12-4	CASSFADREEAFF	TGTGCCAGCAGTTTTGCTGACAGGGAAGAAGCTTTCTTT
-	TRBJ2-2	-	TRBV12-3/TRBV12-4	CASSSPGALFF	TGTGCCAGCAGTTCTCCGGGCGCGCTGTTTTTT
-	TRBJ2-7	many	TRBV20-1	CSAGPRDEQYF	TGCAGTGCTGGCCCAAGGGACGAGCAGTACTTC
TRBD1	TRBJ2-7	few	TRBV29-1	CSVGQGVAEQYF	TGCAGCGTGGGACAGGGGGTTGCAGAGCAGTACTTC
-	TRBJ2-4	-	TRBV7-8	CASSSTPAKNIQYF	TGTGCCAGCAGCTCCACCCCCGCCAAAAACATTCAGTACTTC
TRBD2	TRBJ2-7	-	TRBV10-3	CAISQTGGEQYF	TGTGCCATCAGCCAAACGGGGGGCGAGCAGTACTTC
TRBD1	TRBJ1-4	many	TRBV14	CASSRRQGGEKLFF	TGTGCCAGCAGCCGCCGACAGGGTGGTGAAAAACTGTTTTTT
TRBD2	TRBJ2-5	-	TRBV11-2	CASSFHSGRVGETQYF	TGTGCCAGCAGCTTCCATAGCGGGAGGGTAGGAGAGACCCAGTACTTC
-	TRBJ2-1	-	TRBV29-1	CSVTGEAAYNEQFF	TGCAGCGTGACGGGGGAGGCTGCCTACAATGAGCAGTTCTTC
TRBD1	TRBJ2-3	-	TRBV7-3	CASSLRGRQGVPDTQYF	TGTGCCAGCAGCTTAAGAGGCAGGCAGGGGGTCCCAGATACGCAGTATTTT
-	TRBJ2-7	-	TRBV29-1	CSVPGGSSYEQYF	TGCAGCGTCCCCGGGGGTAGCTCCTACGAGCAGTACTTC
TRBD2	TRBJ2-1	-	TRBV24-1	CATSDLPSGSSHEQFF	TGTGCCACCAGTGATCTGCCTAGCGGGAGTTCCCATGAGCAGTTCTTC
-	TRBJ1-5	many	TRBV12-3/TRBV12-4	CASSLTQFSNQPQHF	TGTGCCAGCAGTTTAACCCAGTTTAGCAATCAGCCCCAGCATTTT
-	TRBJ2-1	-	TRBV30	CAWSERGAEQFF	TGTGCCTGGAGTGAAAGAGGAGCTGAGCAGTTCTTC
TRBD2	TRBJ2-7	few	TRBV29-1	CSAVPTGTSGYEQYF	TGCAGCGCCGTCCCAACCGGGACTAGCGGCTACGAGCAGTACTTC
TRBD1	TRBJ2-1	once	TRBV12-5	CASGPTGFNEQFF	TGTGCTAGTGGTCCGACAGGGTTCAATGAGCAGTTCTTC
TRBD2	TRBJ2-1	-	TRBV5-1	CASSLVVLAGASYNEQFF	TGCGCCAGCAGCTTGGTAGTCCTAGCGGGGGCCTCCTACAATGAGCAGTTCTTC
-	TRBJ2-1	-	TRBV12-3/TRBV12-4	CASKAYNEQFF	TGTGCCAGCAAGGCCTACAATGAGCAGTTCTTC
-	TRBJ2-5	many	TRBV3-1	CASSRIEETQYF	TGTGCCAGCAGCCGGATTGAAGAGACCCAGTACTTC
TRBD2	TRBJ2-3	-	TRBV28	CASRLSGRASTDTQYF	TGTGCCAGCAGGCTGAGCGGGAGGGCTAGCACAGATACGCAGTATTTT
TRBD1	TRBJ2-5	many	TRBV24-1	CATSDVGTGQETQYF	TGTGCCACCAGTGACGTAGGGACAGGACAAGAGACCCAGTACTTC
-	TRBJ1-1	many	TRBV12-3/TRBV12-4	CASRVQADTEAFF	TGTGCCAGCAGGGTGCAGGCGGACACTGAAGCTTTCTTT